The present T cell receptor (beta chain) was sequenced within a study of blood T cell repertoires in COVID-19. Generated by immunoSEQ multiplex PCR, the TCRdb table keeps only in-frame clones and is missing some. The data contain some 340,000 clones, about 87% of them singletons. This CDR3 spans 14 amino acids. Germline lookup yields CDR1 LNHDA and CDR2 SQIVND (reference sequence). Trimming removed 2 bases from V and 11 bases from J, with 16 bases in between. Sequences were obtained from PBMCs or T cells enriched from blood (not recorded which). The clonotype was recovered from a woman aged 30 to 39 who had recovered from COVID-19. The chain links TRBV19 to TRBJ1-5; D possibly corresponds to TRBD1 (5 bases). CDR3 DNA: TGTGCCAGTAGTATATCTCACCTCGGGGGTTCCCAGCATTTT. This translates into CASSISHLGGSQHF.